These 4 T cell receptor beta chains originate from one sample sequenced in a study of shared clonotypes between healthy human individuals. The method was immunoSEQ multiplex PCR; TCRdb's version includes in-frame clones alone and lacks a portion of them. The sample holds some 2 million clones, just under 95% seen once. CD8 cells regarded as naive lacked CD45RO, were positively chosen for CCR7, and omitted terminally differentiated effector memory CD45RA+ cells. The sample comprised naive CD8+ T cells sorted from blood. These receptors all come from a man aged 18 to 29 in good health.

The chain joins TRBV10-2 to TRBJ1-6; maybe TRBD1 (6 bases). The CDR3 has 15 amino acids. Germline lookup yields CDR1 WSHSY and CDR2 SAAADI. V dropped 6 bases and J dropped 14 bases, with 23 bases sitting between them. In DNA form, the CDR3 reads TGCGCCAGCAGCCCACAGGGCCCCCTGAGGGGTACCCTCCACTTT. As protein: CASSPQGPLRGTLHF.

V gene TRBV6-1 combines with J gene TRBJ2-7, with D unclear. Between the trimmed V and J ends, which lost 4 bases and 3 bases, there was a span of 10 bases. Germline V CDR1 and CDR2: MNHNS, SASEGT. There are 13 residues in the CDR3. CDR3 sequence: CASSVISSYEQYF. CDR3 sequence (DNA): TGTGCCAGCAGTGTGATATCCAGCTACGAGCAGTACTTC.

CDR3 bases: TGTGCCAGCAGCTTAGGCCCCCGGGGGGGAATGAACACTGAAGCTTTCTTT. This codes for CASSLGPRGGMNTEAFF. The chain combines TRBV7-9 with TRBJ1-1; possibly TRBD1 for D (5 bases). This CDR3 comprises 17 residues. V lost 1 base and J 0 bases, leaving 15 bases between the germline ends. Germline values: CDR1 SEHNR, CDR2 FQNEAQ (reference sequence).

The chain combines TRBV2 with TRBJ2-1; tentative D call: TRBD1 (6 bases). The V end lost 7 bases, the J end lost 4 bases, and 14 bases lay between the germline ends. The CDR3 loop spans 14 amino acids. Germline assignment: CDR1 SNHLY and CDR2 FYNNEI. CDR3 sequence reads: CASTWAGAYNEQFF. Written as DNA, the CDR3 is TGTGCCAGCACTTGGGCAGGGGCTTACAATGAGCAGTTCTTC. Drawing the rest from reference TRBV2 and TRBJ2-1, the complete variable domain is EPEVTQTPSHQVTQMGQEVILRCVPISNHLYFYWYRQILGQKVEFLVSFYNNEISEKSEIFDDQFSVERPDGSNFTLKIRSTKLEDSAMYFCASTWAGAYNEQFFGPGTRLTVL.